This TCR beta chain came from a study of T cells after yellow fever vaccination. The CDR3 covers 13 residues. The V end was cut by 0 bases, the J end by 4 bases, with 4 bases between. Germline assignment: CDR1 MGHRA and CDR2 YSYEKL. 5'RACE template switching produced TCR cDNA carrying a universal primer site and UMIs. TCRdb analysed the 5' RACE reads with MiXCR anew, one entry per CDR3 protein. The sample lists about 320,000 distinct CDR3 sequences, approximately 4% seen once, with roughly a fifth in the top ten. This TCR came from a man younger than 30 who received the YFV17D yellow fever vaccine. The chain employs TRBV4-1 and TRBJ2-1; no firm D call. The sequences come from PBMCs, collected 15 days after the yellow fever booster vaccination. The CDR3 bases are TGCGCCAGCAGCCAAGAAGGTTACAATGAGCAGTTCTTC. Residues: CASSQEGYNEQFF.